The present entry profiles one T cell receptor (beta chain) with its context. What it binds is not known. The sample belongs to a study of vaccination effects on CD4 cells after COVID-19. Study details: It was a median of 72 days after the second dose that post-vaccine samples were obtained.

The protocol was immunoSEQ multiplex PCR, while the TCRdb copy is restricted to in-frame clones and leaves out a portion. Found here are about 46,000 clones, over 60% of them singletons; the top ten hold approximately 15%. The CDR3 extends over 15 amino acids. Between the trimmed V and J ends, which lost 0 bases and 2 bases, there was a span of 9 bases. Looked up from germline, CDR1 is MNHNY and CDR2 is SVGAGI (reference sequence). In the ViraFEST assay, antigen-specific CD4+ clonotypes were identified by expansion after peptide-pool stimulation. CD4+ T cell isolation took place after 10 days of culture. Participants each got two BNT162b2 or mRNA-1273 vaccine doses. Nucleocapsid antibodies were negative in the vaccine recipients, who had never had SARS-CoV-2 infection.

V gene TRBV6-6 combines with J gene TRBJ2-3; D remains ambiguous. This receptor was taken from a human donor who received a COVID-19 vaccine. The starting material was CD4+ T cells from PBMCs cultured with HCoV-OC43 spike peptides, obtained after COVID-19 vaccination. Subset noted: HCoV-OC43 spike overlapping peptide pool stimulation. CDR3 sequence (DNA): TGTGCCAGCAGTTACTCGAGTACAAACACAGATACGCAGTATTTT. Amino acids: CASSYSSTNTDTQYF.